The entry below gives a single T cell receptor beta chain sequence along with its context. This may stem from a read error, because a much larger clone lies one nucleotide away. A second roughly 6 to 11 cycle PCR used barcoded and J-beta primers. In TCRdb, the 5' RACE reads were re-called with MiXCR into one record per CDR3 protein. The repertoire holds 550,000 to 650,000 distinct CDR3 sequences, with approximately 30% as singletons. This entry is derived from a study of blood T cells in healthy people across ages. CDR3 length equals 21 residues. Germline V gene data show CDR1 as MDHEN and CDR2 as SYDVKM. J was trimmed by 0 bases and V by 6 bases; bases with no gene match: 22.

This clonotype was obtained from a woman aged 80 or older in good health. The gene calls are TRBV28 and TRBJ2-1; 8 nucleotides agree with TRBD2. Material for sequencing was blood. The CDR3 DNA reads TGTGCCAGCAGCATAACCCCCAGCGGGGGTACCTTGACAAGCTCCTACAATGAGCAGTTCTTC. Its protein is CASSITPSGGTLTSSYNEQFF.